This T cell receptor beta chain was recorded in a study of tumor-infiltrating lymphocytes in primary liver carcinoma. Study information: Aged between 30 and 69 years, the patients were men and women. Findings of the study overall: Blood had a significantly lower top-250-clone fraction than tumors did (p = 0.039). Tumor-adjacent and tumor-blood pairs showed less overlap than tumor region pairs.

To note about this clonotype: The target antigen is unknown.

Unsorted whole blood yielded blood RNA, and germline DNA was extracted as well. The V end lost 1 base, the J end lost 8 bases, and 10 bases lay between the germline ends. The CDR3 is made up of 13 amino acids. Germline V gene lookup returns CDR1 SGHRS and CDR2 YFSETQ. The template, roughly 510 ng total RNA, yielded TCR beta cDNA made with a constant-region primer. ARM-PCR was slightly modified, and three nested multiplex PCR rounds with it gave rise to the TCR beta libraries. The first two PCR rounds used TRBV1-TRBV30 forward primers with a C-beta reverse primer, 9 to 11 cycles each. MiXCR was run by TCRdb on the multiplex PCR reads, yielding one entry per CDR3 protein. The sample has 180,000 or so distinct CDR3 sequences, around 60% seen once.

The genes are TRBV5-1 and TRBJ2-1; D may be TRBD2 (5 bases). The sample was peripheral blood. The clonotype was recovered from a man aged 35 to 55 with primary liver carcinoma and hepatitis B virus infection. In nucleotides, the CDR3 is TGCGCCAGCAGCTTGAGTAGCGTCGATGAGCAGTTCTTC. Protein product: CASSLSSVDEQFF.